This entry lists 16 T cell receptor beta chains sequenced from one sample in a study of identifying expanded T cells in peripheral blood. Produced via immunoSEQ multiplex PCR; TCRdb's table is partial and in-frame only. The table lists about 50,000 clones, approximately 83% of them singletons. The specimen sequenced was blood. Source of these receptors: a person aged 18 to 70 in good health.

The chain carries TRBV20-1 and TRBJ1-1; D unclear. CDR1 and CDR2 from the germline V gene are DFQATT and SNEGSKA (reference sequence). There are 11 residues in the CDR3. The V end was cut by 2 bases, the J end by 9 bases, with 10 bases between. The DNA for the CDR3 is TGCAGTGCTAGACAGCTTCAAAAAGCTTTCTTT. Protein product: CSARQLQKAFF.

CDR3 coding DNA: TGTGCCAGCAGCTTAGTCGGGGGCAACACCATATATTTT. Its translation is CASSLVGGNTIYF. V usage is TRBV11-2 and J usage is TRBJ1-3; D perhaps matches TRBD1 (6 bases). The CDR3 is 13 residues long. Germline V lookup: CDR1 SGHAT, CDR2 FQNNGV. The germline V and J ends were trimmed by 1 base and 7 bases, with 8 bases remaining between them. The whole variable domain, remainder taken from reference TRBV11-2 and TRBJ1-3, is EAGVAQSPRYKIIEKRQSVAFWCNPISGHATLYWYQQILGQGPKLLIQFQNNGVVDDSQLPKDRFSAERLKGVDSTLKIQPAKLEDSAVYLCASSLVGGNTIYFGEGSWLTVV.

The rearrangement uses TRBV16 and TRBJ1-2, with TRBD1 matching 8 bases. CDR1 is KGHSY, CDR2 FQNENV, per germline. J gave up 3 bases and V 9 bases, and 6 bases lay outside the gene matches. CDR3 size: 13 residues. CDR3 protein: CASRQGMDYGYTF. For the CDR3, the DNA is TGTGCCAGTCGACAGGGGATGGACTATGGCTACACCTTC.

The chain carries TRBV7-9 and TRBJ1-5; a weak D match, TRBD1 (6 bases). Trimming took off 5 bases at V and 5 bases at J, with 13 bases between the two ends. CDR3 length equals 14 residues. Germline V gene sequence: CDR1 SEHNR, CDR2 FQNEAQ (reference sequence). In DNA form, the CDR3 reads TGTGCCAGCAGCCCTTCGGACAGCTATCAGCCCCAGCATTTT. This gives the protein CASSPSDSYQPQHF.

V and J are TRBV27 and TRBJ2-7; 9 nucleotides line up with TRBD1. Germline assignment: CDR1 MNHEY and CDR2 SMNVEV (reference sequence). Losses at the gene ends were 0 bases for V and 5 bases for J; bases not matched to a gene: 5. The CDR3 extends over 15 amino acids. CDR3 loop: CASSLSGTGLNEQYF. As DNA, the CDR3 is TGTGCCAGCAGTTTATCCGGGACAGGGCTCAACGAGCAGTACTTC.

The CDR3 here is CASSQDRQRLYNSPLHF. The CDR3 DNA is TGTGCCAGCAGCCAAGATCGGCAGCGCCTCTATAATTCACCCCTCCACTTT. The genes are TRBV14 and TRBJ1-6; D gene unclear. Germline CDR1 reads SGHDN; CDR2 reads FVKESK. V dropped 0 bases and J dropped 3 bases, with 12 bases sitting between them. This CDR3 has 17 amino acids.

CDR3 sequence reads: CASSRQITKNTEAFF. In DNA form, the CDR3 reads TGTGCCAGCAGCCGACAGATCACAAAGAACACTGAAGCTTTCTTT. This chain uses TRBV11-2 with TRBJ1-1; a possible D gene is TRBD1 (5 bases). The CDR3 extends over 15 amino acids. Trimming took off 5 bases at V and 1 base at J, with 14 bases between the two ends. Germline lookup yields CDR1 SGHAT and CDR2 FQNNGV.

The chain is built from TRBV5-8 and TRBJ2-1; 7 nucleotides align to TRBD1. The trim removed 0 bases at V and 8 bases at J, leaving 5 bases unmatched. Germline V gene data show CDR1 as SGHTS and CDR2 as YDEGEE. The CDR3 has 14 amino acids. The CDR3 sequence: CASSLDTGAHEQFF. CDR3 bases: TGTGCCAGCAGCTTGGATACAGGGGCCCATGAGCAGTTCTTC.

This clone was found once. This sequence joins TRBV19 and TRBJ1-1, with TRBD1 matching over 7 bases. The CDR3 covers 15 residues. V dropped 7 bases and J dropped 10; count of bases not matched to a gene: 18. Germline CDR1 LNHDA, CDR2 SQIVND (reference sequence). The CDR3 loop reads CASTPRSTGDSGAFF. The CDR3 DNA reads TGTGCCAGTACTCCTAGGTCTACAGGGGATAGTGGAGCTTTCTTT.

V usage is TRBV2 and J usage is TRBJ1-5; D might be TRBD1 (6 bases). This CDR3 spans 13 amino acids. Trimming stripped 8 bases from V and 7 bases from J, with 15 bases between. The germline gives CDR1 SNHLY, CDR2 FYNNEI. The DNA for the CDR3 is TGTGCCAGCTCGGGAATCGGGGGCCAGCCCCAGCATTTT. This translates into CASSGIGGQPQHF.

The chain is built from TRBV15 and TRBJ1-2; 7 nucleotides agree with TRBD1. V shed 8 bases, J shed 4 bases, and the junction held 4 bases outside the gene matches. Germline V gene sequence: CDR1 LNHNV, CDR2 YYDKDF (reference sequence). The CDR3 totals 12 residues. The CDR3 sequence: CATAPGGYGYTF. CDR3 nucleotides: TGTGCCACCGCACCAGGGGGCTATGGCTACACCTTC.

This chain uses TRBV5-1 with TRBJ2-7; TRBD1 is a possible D gene (6 bases). CDR3 size: 13 residues. Germline values: CDR1 SGHRS, CDR2 YFSETQ. V shed 5 bases and J shed 3 bases, with 12 bases lying between them. The CDR3 bases are TGCGCCAGCAGAATCCAGGGGTACTACGAGCAGTACGTC. This encodes CASRIQGYYEQYV.

This chain links TRBV7-2 with TRBJ2-1, with D unresolved. Between the trimmed V and J ends, which lost 1 base and 15 bases, there was a span of 22 bases. This CDR3 region has 15 residues. Germline V lookup: CDR1 SGHTA, CDR2 FQGNSA. CDR3 in amino acids: CASSLDLGRGDSLFF. DNA for the CDR3: TGTGCCAGCAGCTTAGATTTAGGGCGCGGAGATTCGCTGTTCTTC.

This chain joins TRBV5-6 and TRBJ2-6; D might be TRBD1 (6 bases). The CDR3 sequence is 15 residues long. The V end was cut by 2 bases, the J end by 4 bases, with 10 bases between. Germline CDR1 and CDR2: SGHDT and YYEEEE. The DNA of the CDR3 is TGTGCCAGCAGCTTCCCAGGGGACGGGGCCAACGTCCTGACTTTC. This codes for CASSFPGDGANVLTF.

This chain links TRBV15 with TRBJ2-3, with 12 nucleotides matching TRBD1. This CDR3 contains 16 residues. With 3 bases clipped from V and 5 bases from J, the junction kept 6 bases outside the gene matches. Per germline, CDR1 LNHNV and CDR2 YYDKDF (reference sequence). The CDR3 spells CATSRGTGGGRDTQYF. Written as DNA, the CDR3 is TGTGCCACCAGCAGGGGGACAGGGGGCGGGCGAGATACGCAGTATTTT. Supplemented by reference TRBV15 and TRBJ2-3, the full variable domain reads DAMVIQNPRYQVTQFGKPVTLSCSQTLNHNVMYWYQQKSSQAPKLLFHYYDKDFNNEADTPDNFQSRRPNTSFCFLDIRSPGLGDTAMYLCATSRGTGGGRDTQYFGPGTRLTVL.

The chain recombines TRBV6-5 with TRBJ2-1; D might be TRBD2 (5 bases). V was pared by 7 bases and J by 4 bases, with 8 bases between. Germline V gene data show CDR1 as MNHEY and CDR2 as SVGAGI. The length of the CDR3 is 12 residues. The CDR3 reads CASTTGYNEQFF. CDR3 sequence (DNA): TGTGCCAGCACCACGGGATACAATGAGCAGTTCTTC.